The next 8 T cell receptor beta chains were all read from a single sample in a study of T-cell memory formation after mild COVID-19. TCRdb reprocessed the 5' RACE reads with MiXCR, giving one entry per CDR3 protein. The profile shows roughly 51,000 distinct CDR3 sequences, around 7% of them singletons. The source material was PBMCs or a T cell subset sorted from them (not recorded which). These receptors were taken from a young man who had mild COVID-19 (a few samples of this study predate the infection). Cell type and time point are not known.

This clonotype turned up a few times. The chain recombines TRBV7-2 with TRBJ2-5; the D is unclear. The V and J ends lost 1 base and 2 bases respectively, with 8 bases between them. The length of the CDR3 is 14 residues. CDR1 is SGHTA, CDR2 FQGNSA, per germline. The CDR3 coding sequence is TGTGCCAGCAGCTTAGTTGGGGTGCAAGAGACCCAGTACTTC. Residues: CASSLVGVQETQYF.

This chain connects TRBV20-1 to TRBJ1-1; D is unresolved. V was pared by 0 bases and J by 11 bases, with 19 bases between. The length of the CDR3 is 14 residues. CDR1 and CDR2 from the germline V gene are DFQATT and SNEGSKA (reference sequence). The CDR3 is CSARDRTAGYDAFF. The CDR3, as DNA: TGCAGTGCTAGAGATCGAACGGCTGGTTATGACGCTTTCTTT.

This chain joins TRBV7-2 and TRBJ2-2; D not certain. The germline gives CDR1 SGHTA, CDR2 FQGNSA. With 2 bases removed from V and 6 bases from J, the gap between germline ends came to 13 bases. The CDR3 consists of 15 residues. In DNA, the CDR3 is TGTGCCAGCAGCTTAATCGGTCAAACTTCCGGGGAGCTGTTTTTT. Translating gives CASSLIGQTSGELFF.

This clonotype has a handful of counts. This chain uses TRBV12-3 or TRBV12-4 with TRBJ1-1; D gene unclear. The CDR3 has 13 amino acids. Trimming took 3 bases from V and 3 from J, leaving 8 bases between them. Written as DNA, the CDR3 is TGTGCCAGCAGTTTCTGGGTAGACACTGAAGCTTTCTTT. Residues: CASSFWVDTEAFF.

The rearrangement links TRBV7-9 to TRBJ1-2; D gene uncertain. The CDR3 length is 12 residues. V lost 3 bases and J lost 7, with 9 bases in between. Germline values: CDR1 SEHNR, CDR2 FQNEAQ (reference sequence). The CDR3 region is CASSLSPRGYTF. The CDR3 coding sequence is TGTGCCAGCAGCTTGTCCCCCCGTGGCTACACCTTC.

The V gene is TRBV7-8, the J gene TRBJ2-2, with 12 bases that match TRBD2. J lost 2 bases, V lost 3 bases, and 7 bases had no gene match. CDR3 length: 18 residues. The germline V gene has CDR1 SGHVS and CDR2 FQNEAQ. CDR3 amino acids: CASSFSGTSGPNTGELFF. The CDR3, as DNA: TGTGCCAGCAGCTTCTCCGGGACTAGCGGGCCTAACACCGGGGAGCTGTTTTTT. Filled out from reference TRBV7-8 and TRBJ2-2, the complete variable domain reads GAGVSQSPRYKVAKRGQDVALRCDPISGHVSLFWYQQALGQGPEFLTYFQNEAQLDKSGLPSDRFFAERPEGSVSTLKIQRTQQEDSAVYLCASSFSGTSGPNTGELFFGEGSRLTVL.

This clonotype was recorded only once. This may come from a read error, since a much larger clone is one base off. The rearrangement joins TRBV5-1 to TRBJ2-7; no definite D call. The CDR3 is made up of 12 amino acids. The germline CDR1 and CDR2 sequences are SGHRS and YFSETQ. Trimming took 0 bases from V and 2 from J, leaving 3 bases between them. The CDR3 region is CASSLVAYEQYF. The CDR3, as DNA: TGCGCCAGCAGCTTGGTGGCCTACGAGCAGTACTTC.

This clonotype has only a few counts. The chain couples TRBV6-5 to TRBJ1-2, with 9 bases fitting TRBD1. V was clipped by 2 bases and J by 4 bases; unmatched bases: 2. The CDR3 has 14 amino acids. Germline V gene lookup returns CDR1 MNHEY and CDR2 SVGAGI. CDR3 sequence (DNA): TGTGCCAGCAGTTACGGACAGGGGTCCTATGGCTACACCTTC. Amino acids: CASSYGQGSYGYTF.